This TCR beta chain was captured by sequencing in a study of beta chain features in type 1 diabetes. CD4+ naive, central memory, regulatory and stem cell-like memory cells were sorted via CD45RO/CCR7/CD25/CD127/CD95/CD27. Study-wide findings and caveats: Type 1 diabetes patients had VDJ junctions that carried fewer insertions and more deletions. Cells with high TCR expression could be over-represented by cDNA sequencing. In the patient group, naive, central memory and Treg TCRB repertoires seemed more alike than in the healthy donor group. In every one of the four CD4+ subsets, TCRB CDR3s were moderately but significantly shorter in Type 1 diabetes patients.

The CDR3 is 14 residues long. Germline V gene sequence: CDR1 MNHNS, CDR2 SASEGT. Germline trimming cut 4 bases from V and 2 bases from J; bases unmatched to any gene: 1. In the case of this clone: Its matching antigen is unknown.

Since all of the isolated RNA was reverse transcribed, expressed TCRB transcripts were what got sequenced. The method was immunoSEQ multiplex PCR; TCRdb's version includes in-frame clones alone and lacks a portion of them. Of around 56,000 clones in the sample, 52% are singletons; the top ten hold around 2.5%. Sequences were obtained from Tregs from blood. This TCR was sampled from a woman between 40 and 55 years old with type 1 diabetes. This chain links TRBV6-1 with TRBJ1-5, with 8 bases aligning to TRBD1. CDR3 residues: CASSATGGNQPQHF. The DNA for the CDR3 is TGTGCCAGCAGTGCGACAGGGGGCAATCAGCCCCAGCATTTT.